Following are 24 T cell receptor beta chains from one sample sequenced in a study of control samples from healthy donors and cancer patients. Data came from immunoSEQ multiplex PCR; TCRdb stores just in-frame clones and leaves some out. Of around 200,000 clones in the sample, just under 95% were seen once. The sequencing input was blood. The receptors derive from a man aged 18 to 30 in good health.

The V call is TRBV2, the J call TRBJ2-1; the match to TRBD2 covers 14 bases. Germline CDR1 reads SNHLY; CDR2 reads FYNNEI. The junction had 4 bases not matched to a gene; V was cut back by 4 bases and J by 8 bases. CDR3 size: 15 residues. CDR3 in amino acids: CASSATSGGAHEQFF. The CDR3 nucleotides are TGTGCCAGCAGTGCGACTAGCGGGGGGGCCCATGAGCAGTTCTTC.

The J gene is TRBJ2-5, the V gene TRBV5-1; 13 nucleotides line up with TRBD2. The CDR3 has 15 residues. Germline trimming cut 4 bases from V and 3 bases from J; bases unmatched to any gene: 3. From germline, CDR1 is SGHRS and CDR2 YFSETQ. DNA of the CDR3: TGCGCCAGCAGCCGAGGGACTAGCGGGGAAGAGACCCAGTACTTC. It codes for CASSRGTSGEETQYF. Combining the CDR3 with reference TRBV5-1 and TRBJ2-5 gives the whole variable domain KAGVTQTPRYLIKTRGQQVTLSCSPISGHRSVSWYQQTPGQGLQFLFEYFSETQRNKGNFPGRFSGRQFSNSRSEMNVSTLELGDSALYLCASSRGTSGEETQYFGPGTRLLVL.

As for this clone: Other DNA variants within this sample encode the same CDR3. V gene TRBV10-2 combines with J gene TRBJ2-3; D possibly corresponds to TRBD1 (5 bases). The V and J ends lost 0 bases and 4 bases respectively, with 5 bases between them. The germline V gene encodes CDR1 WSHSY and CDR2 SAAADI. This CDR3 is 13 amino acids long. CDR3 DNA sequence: TGCGCCAGCAGTGAGTCAGGGGCAGATACGCAGTATTTT. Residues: CASSESGADTQYF.

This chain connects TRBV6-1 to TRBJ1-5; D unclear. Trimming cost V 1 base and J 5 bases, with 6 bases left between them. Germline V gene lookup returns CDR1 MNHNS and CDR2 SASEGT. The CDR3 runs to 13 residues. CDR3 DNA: TGTGCCAGCAGTGAAGTGAGCTATCAGCCCCAGCATTTT. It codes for CASSEVSYQPQHF.

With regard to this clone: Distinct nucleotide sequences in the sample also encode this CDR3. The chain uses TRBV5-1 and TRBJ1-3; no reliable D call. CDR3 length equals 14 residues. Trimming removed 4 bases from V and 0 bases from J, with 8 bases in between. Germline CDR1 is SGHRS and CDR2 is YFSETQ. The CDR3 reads CASSLEGSGNTIYF. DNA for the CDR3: TGCGCCAGCAGCCTGGAGGGCTCTGGAAACACCATATATTTT.

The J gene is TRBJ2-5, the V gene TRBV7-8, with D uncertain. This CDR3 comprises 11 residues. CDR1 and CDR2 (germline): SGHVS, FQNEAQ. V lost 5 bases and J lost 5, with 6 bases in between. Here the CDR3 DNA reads TGTGCCAGCAGCCCTCAGGAGACCCAGTACTTC. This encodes CASSPQETQYF.

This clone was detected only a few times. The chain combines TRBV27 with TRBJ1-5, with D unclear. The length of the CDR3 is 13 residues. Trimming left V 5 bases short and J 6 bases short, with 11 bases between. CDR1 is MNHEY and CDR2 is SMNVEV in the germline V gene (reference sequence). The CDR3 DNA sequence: TGTGCCAGCAGTCGCGCAGTAGCTCAGCCCCAGCATTTT. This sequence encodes CASSRAVAQPQHF.

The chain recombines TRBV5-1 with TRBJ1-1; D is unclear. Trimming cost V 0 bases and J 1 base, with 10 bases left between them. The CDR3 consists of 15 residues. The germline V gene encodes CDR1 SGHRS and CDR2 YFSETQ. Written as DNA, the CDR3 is TGCGCCAGCAGCTTGGCGGGGTATGGGAACACTGAAGCTTTCTTT. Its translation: CASSLAGYGNTEAFF.

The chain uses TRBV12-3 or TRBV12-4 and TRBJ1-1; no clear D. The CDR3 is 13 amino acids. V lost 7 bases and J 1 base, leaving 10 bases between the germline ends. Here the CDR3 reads CASNKEENTEAFF. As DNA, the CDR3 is TGTGCCAGCAACAAGGAGGAGAACACTGAAGCTTTCTTT.

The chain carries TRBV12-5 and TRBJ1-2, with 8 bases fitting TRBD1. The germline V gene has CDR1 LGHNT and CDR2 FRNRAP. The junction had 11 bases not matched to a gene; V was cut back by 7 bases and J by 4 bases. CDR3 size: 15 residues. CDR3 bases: TGTGCTAGTGCCCCGGGGGACAGGTCTCTCTATGGCTACACCTTC. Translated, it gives CASAPGDRSLYGYTF.

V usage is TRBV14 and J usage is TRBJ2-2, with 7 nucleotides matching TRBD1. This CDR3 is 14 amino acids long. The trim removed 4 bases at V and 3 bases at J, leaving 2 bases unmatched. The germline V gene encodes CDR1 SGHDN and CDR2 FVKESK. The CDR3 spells CASSLQGYTGELFF. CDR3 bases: TGTGCCAGCAGCCTACAGGGGTACACCGGGGAGCTGTTTTTT.

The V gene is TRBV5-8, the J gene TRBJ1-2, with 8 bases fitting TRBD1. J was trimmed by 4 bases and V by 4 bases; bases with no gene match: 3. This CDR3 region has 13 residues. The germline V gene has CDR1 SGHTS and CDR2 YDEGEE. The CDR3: CASSPDRAYGYTF. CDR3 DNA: TGTGCCAGCAGCCCGGACAGGGCCTATGGCTACACCTTC.

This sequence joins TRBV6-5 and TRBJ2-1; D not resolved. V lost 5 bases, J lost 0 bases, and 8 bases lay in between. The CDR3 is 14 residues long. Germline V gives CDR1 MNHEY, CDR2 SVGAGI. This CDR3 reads CASSSGISYNEQFF. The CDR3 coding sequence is TGTGCCAGCAGTAGTGGGATCTCCTACAATGAGCAGTTCTTC.

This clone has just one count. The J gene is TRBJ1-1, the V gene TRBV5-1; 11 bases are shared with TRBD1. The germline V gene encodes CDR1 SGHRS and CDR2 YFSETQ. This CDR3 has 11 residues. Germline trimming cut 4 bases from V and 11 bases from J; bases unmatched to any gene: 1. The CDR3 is CASSGTGGAFF. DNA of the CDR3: TGCGCCAGCAGCGGGACAGGGGGTGCTTTCTTT.

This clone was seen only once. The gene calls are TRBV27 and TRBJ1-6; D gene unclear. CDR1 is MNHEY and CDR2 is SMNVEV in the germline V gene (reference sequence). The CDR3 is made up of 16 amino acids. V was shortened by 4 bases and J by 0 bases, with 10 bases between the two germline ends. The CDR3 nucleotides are TGTGCCAGCAGTTCGTCGGGGAGCTCCTATAATTCACCCCTCCACTTT. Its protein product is CASSSSGSSYNSPLHF.

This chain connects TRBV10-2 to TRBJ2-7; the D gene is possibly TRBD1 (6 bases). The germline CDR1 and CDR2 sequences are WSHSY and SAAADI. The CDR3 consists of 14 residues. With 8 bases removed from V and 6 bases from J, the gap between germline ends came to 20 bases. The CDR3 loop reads CASRGTGSWAEQYF. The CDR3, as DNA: TGCGCCAGCCGCGGAACAGGGTCTTGGGCCGAGCAGTACTTC.

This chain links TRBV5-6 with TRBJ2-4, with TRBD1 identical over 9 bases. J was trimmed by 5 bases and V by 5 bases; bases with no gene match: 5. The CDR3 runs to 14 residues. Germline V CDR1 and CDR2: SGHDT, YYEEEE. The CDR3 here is CASSLQGAQNIQYF. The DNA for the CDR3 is TGTGCCAGCAGTTTACAGGGGGCGCAAAACATTCAGTACTTC.

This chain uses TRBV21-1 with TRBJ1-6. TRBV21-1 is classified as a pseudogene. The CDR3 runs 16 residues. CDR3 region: CASSKAGVEPNSPLHF. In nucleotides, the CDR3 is TGTGCCAGCAGCAAAGCGGGGGTCGAGCCCAATTCACCCCTCCACTTT.

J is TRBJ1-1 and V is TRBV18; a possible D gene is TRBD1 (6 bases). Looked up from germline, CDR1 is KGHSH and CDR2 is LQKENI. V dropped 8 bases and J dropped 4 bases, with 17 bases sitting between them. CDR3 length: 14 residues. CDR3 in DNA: TGTGCCAGCGGAGCAGGGGCGGCGGGCACTGAAGCTTTCTTT. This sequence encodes CASGAGAAGTEAFF.

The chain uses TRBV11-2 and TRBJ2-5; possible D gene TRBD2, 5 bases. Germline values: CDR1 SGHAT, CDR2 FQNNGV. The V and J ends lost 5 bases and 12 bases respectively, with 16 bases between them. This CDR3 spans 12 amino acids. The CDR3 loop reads CASSTDRQAEYF. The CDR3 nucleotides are TGTGCCAGCAGCACCGACCGACAAGCGGAGTACTTC.

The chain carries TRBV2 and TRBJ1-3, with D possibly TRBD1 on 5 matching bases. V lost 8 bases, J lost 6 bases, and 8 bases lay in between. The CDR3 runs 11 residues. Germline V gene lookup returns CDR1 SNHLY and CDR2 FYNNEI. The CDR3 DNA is TGTGCCAGCCGACAGAAAAACACCATATATTTT. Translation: CASRQKNTIYF.

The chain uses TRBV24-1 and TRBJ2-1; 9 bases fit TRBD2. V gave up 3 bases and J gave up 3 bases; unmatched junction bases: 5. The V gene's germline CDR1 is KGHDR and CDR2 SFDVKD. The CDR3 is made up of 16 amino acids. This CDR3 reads CATSDPTSGLYNEQFF. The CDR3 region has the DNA TGTGCCACCAGTGATCCGACTAGCGGTCTCTACAATGAGCAGTTCTTC.

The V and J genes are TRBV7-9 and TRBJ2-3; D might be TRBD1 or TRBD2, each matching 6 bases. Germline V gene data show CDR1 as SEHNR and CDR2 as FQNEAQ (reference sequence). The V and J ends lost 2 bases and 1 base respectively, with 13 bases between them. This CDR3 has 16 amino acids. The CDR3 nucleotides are TGTGCCAGCAGCTTAAGAAGGGGGGTCCGCACAGATACGCAGTATTTT. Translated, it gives CASSLRRGVRTDTQYF.

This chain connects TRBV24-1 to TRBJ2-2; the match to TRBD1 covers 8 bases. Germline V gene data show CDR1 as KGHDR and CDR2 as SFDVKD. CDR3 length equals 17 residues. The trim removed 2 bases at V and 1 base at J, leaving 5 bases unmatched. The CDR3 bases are TGTGCCACCAGTGATTCTTCAGGGACAGGGAACACCGGGGAGCTGTTTTTT. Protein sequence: CATSDSSGTGNTGELFF.